The sample holds a few counts of the clone carrying this T cell receptor beta chain. Its specificity is not known. The record originates from a study of T cell responses to AZD1222 COVID-19 vaccine. Study-wide results and caveats: At study baseline, merely over 5 AZD1222 recipients were seropositive. Targeting of unmutated variant regions was reportedly seen in nearly half of spike-specific TCRs. Donors were chiefly white British, with a greater number of females, and clonal diversity was perhaps underestimated. Increases in Spike-specific TCR breadth and depth were seen after two AZD1222 doses.

The germline CDR1 and CDR2 sequences are MDHEN and SYDVKM. The CDR3 is made up of 15 amino acids. V gave up 5 bases and J gave up 3 bases, with 16 bases separating them. Assay: immunoSEQ multiplex PCR; the TCRdb copy retains only in-frame clones and omits some. The table lists around 200,000 clones, over 80% of them singletons. Specimen: peripheral blood, collected 28 days after the second dose of the MenACWY control vaccine. This TCR came from an adult who received the MenACWY meningococcal vaccine as a control. The chain couples TRBV28 to TRBJ1-1; TRBD1 is a possible D gene (6 bases). This CDR3 reads CASSKSAQGYTEAFF. The CDR3 DNA is TGTGCCAGCAGTAAAAGTGCCCAGGGGTACACTGAAGCTTTCTTT. Drawing the rest from reference TRBV28 and TRBJ1-1, the complete variable domain is DVKVTQSSRYLVKRTGEKVFLECVQDMDHENMFWYRQDPGLGLRLIYFSYDVKMKEKGDIPEGYSVSREKKERFSLILESASTNQTSMYLCASSKSAQGYTEAFFGQGTRLTVV.